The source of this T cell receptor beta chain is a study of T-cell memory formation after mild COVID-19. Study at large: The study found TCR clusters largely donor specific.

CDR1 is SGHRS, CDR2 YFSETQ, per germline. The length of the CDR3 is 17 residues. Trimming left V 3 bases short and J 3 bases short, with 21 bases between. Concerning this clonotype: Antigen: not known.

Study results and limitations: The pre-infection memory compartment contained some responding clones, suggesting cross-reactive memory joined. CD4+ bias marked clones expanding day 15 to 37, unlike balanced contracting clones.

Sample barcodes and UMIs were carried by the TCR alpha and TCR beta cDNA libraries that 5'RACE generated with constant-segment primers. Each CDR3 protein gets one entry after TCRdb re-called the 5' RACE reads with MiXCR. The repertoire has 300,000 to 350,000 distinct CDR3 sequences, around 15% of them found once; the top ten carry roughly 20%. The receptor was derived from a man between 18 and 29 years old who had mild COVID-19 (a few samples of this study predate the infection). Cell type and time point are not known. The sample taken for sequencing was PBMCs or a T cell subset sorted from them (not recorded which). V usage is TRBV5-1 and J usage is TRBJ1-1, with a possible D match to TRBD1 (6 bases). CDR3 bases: TGCGCCAGCAGCTCGCGGACAAACAGGGCGTGGGACACTGAAGCTTTCTTT. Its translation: CASSSRTNRAWDTEAFF.